One sample yielded the 26 T cell receptor beta chains listed below, sequenced in a study of blood T cell repertoires in COVID-19. TCRdb's table, derived via immunoSEQ multiplex PCR, lists solely in-frame clones and lacks some. The repertoire holds roughly 120,000 clones, with 85% as singletons. Sequencing was carried out using peripheral blood. These receptors were collected from a human donor in a cohort sampled during active COVID-19.

The chain carries TRBV11-2 and TRBJ1-4; tentatively, D is TRBD1 (6 bases). The CDR3 is 15 amino acids. V lost 6 bases and J lost 3, with 14 bases in between. CDR1 is SGHAT, CDR2 FQNNGV, per germline. The CDR3 reads CASRTGGAPNEKLFF. In DNA, the CDR3 is TGTGCCAGCAGGACCGGGGGGGCCCCTAATGAAAAACTGTTTTTT.

CDR3 amino acids: CASSFRDRGRGGTEAFF. The CDR3 nucleotides are TGCGCCAGCAGTTTTAGGGACAGGGGACGAGGCGGCACTGAAGCTTTCTTT. This rearrangement joins TRBV4-1 to TRBJ1-1; TRBD1 agrees at 10 bases. The CDR3 extends over 17 amino acids. J was trimmed by 4 bases and V by 6 bases; bases with no gene match: 14. The germline gives CDR1 MGHRA, CDR2 YSYEKL.

The chain joins TRBV11-2 to TRBJ2-3; tentative D call: TRBD2 (6 bases). The CDR3 consists of 16 residues. Per the germline V gene, CDR1 is SGHAT and CDR2 is FQNNGV. Trimming cost V 0 bases and J 8 bases, with 18 bases left between them. CDR3 coding DNA: TGTGCCAGCAGCTTAGATTCTTTTGGTGCTAGCGCTACGCAGTATTTT. Its translation is CASSLDSFGASATQYF.

The rearrangement joins TRBV19 to TRBJ1-6, with 9 positions matching TRBD1. The germline gives CDR1 LNHDA, CDR2 SQIVND (reference sequence). The CDR3 sequence is 16 residues long. V lost 1 base and J lost 4; bases outside the gene matches: 2. The CDR3 loop is CASSIGDREYNSPLHF. As DNA, the CDR3 is TGTGCCAGTAGTATAGGGGACAGGGAATATAATTCACCCCTCCACTTT.

CDR3 coding DNA: TGTGCCAGCAGCTCCGGGGGGAGCGGAGGTAGACAGCCCCAGCATTTT. It encodes CASSSGGSGGRQPQHF. The chain uses TRBV7-8 and TRBJ1-5; possibly TRBD1 for D (5 bases). Germline CDR1 is SGHVS and CDR2 is FQNEAQ. V lost 4 bases to trimming and J lost 7 bases, with 20 bases between them. This CDR3 is built from 16 residues.

The chain joins TRBV14 to TRBJ1-6, with D perhaps matching TRBD1 (5 bases). Germline CDR1 reads SGHDN; CDR2 reads FVKESK. This CDR3 region has 17 residues. The V end was cut by 0 bases, the J end by 0 bases, with 9 bases between. CDR3 sequence (DNA): TGTGCCAGCAGCCAAGAGTCAAGGGGCTCCTATAATTCACCCCTCCACTTT. Translating gives CASSQESRGSYNSPLHF.

In its sample, this clone was seen a few times. This chain joins TRBV21-1 and TRBJ2-3; the D call of TRBD1 is as the table states it, not checked on the DNA. TRBV21-1 constitutes a pseudogene. The CDR3 is 18 amino acids. In nucleotides, the CDR3 is TGTGCCAGCAGCAAAGCCCTCGAACAGGGGCCCAAGTCAGATACGCAGTATTTT. Residues: CASSKALEQGPKSDTQYF.

This chain joins TRBV4-1 and TRBJ2-1; TRBD1 matches 9 bases. J was trimmed by 15 bases and V by 0 bases; bases with no gene match: 3. Germline V gene data show CDR1 as MGHRA and CDR2 as YSYEKL. The CDR3 is made up of 12 amino acids. CDR3 in DNA: TGCGCCAGCAGCCAAGATACAGGGGGCCGGTTCTTC. Translating it yields CASSQDTGGRFF.

The genes are TRBV11-2 and TRBJ1-1, with 10 positions matching TRBD1. V was clipped by 1 base and J by 6 bases; unmatched bases: 8. The CDR3 sequence is 16 residues long. CDR1 SGHAT and CDR2 FQNNGV come from the germline V gene. The CDR3 coding sequence is TGTGCCAGCAGCTTAGGTCCCGCCGGGACAGGGGCTGAAGCTTTCTTT. It encodes CASSLGPAGTGAEAFF.

There are a few counts of this clone. The chain is built from TRBV4-3 and TRBJ2-7; possibly TRBD2 for D (7 bases). The germline V gene encodes CDR1 LGHNA and CDR2 YSLEER. CDR3 length: 15 amino acids. The germline V and J ends were trimmed by 0 bases and 2 bases, with 11 bases remaining between them. CDR3 residues: CASSQERGGAYEQYF. DNA of the CDR3: TGCGCCAGCAGCCAAGAACGAGGGGGGGCCTACGAGCAGTACTTC.

The chain carries TRBV2 and TRBJ2-1; TRBD2 agrees at 12 bases. The CDR3 extends over 14 amino acids. The germline V gene has CDR1 SNHLY and CDR2 FYNNEI. Germline trimming cut 4 bases from V and 12 bases from J; bases unmatched to any gene: 7. The CDR3: CASSAASGGAGQFF. The CDR3 coding sequence is TGTGCCAGCAGTGCGGCTAGCGGGGGGGCCGGGCAGTTCTTC.

The chain has TRBV9 and TRBJ1-2, with 10 bases aligning to TRBD1. V lost 3 bases to trimming and J lost 8 bases; unmatched junction nucleotides: 10. The CDR3 extends over 15 amino acids. Germline V gives CDR1 SGDLS, CDR2 YYNGEE. The CDR3 DNA is TGTGCCAGCAGCGCCCGACAGGGGGCCCTTCTGGGCTACACCTTC. Amino acid sequence: CASSARQGALLGYTF.

The chain recombines TRBV11-3 with TRBJ2-1, with 9 bases identical to TRBD2. J lost 7 bases, V lost 5 bases, and 9 bases had no gene match. Germline V gives CDR1 SGHNT, CDR2 YENEEA. The CDR3 runs to 15 residues. CDR3 residues: CASSPSGDPGNEQFF. DNA of the CDR3: TGTGCCAGCAGCCCTAGCGGGGACCCAGGGAATGAGCAGTTCTTC.

CDR3: CASRAGAGGPTDTQYF. The CDR3 DNA follows: TGTGCCAGCAGGGCCGGAGCGGGGGGGCCAACAGATACGCAGTATTTT. V gene TRBV2 combines with J gene TRBJ2-3; 10 nucleotides match TRBD2. The CDR3 length is 16 residues. V lost 6 bases, J lost 3 bases, and 9 bases stayed unmatched. Germline V gene lookup returns CDR1 SNHLY and CDR2 FYNNEI.

On this clone itself: Other DNA sequences in the same sample also yield this CDR3. The chain has TRBV5-1 and TRBJ2-3; D may be TRBD1 (6 bases). CDR3 length equals 14 residues. V lost 3 bases and J lost 0, with 8 bases in between. Germline CDR1 SGHRS, CDR2 YFSETQ. The CDR3 region has the DNA TGCGCCAGCAGCTCTGGACAGAGCACAGATACGCAGTATTTT. It translates to CASSSGQSTDTQYF.

The chain links TRBV3-1 (or the pseudogene TRBV3-2) to TRBJ1-4; D is possibly TRBD1 (6 bases). This CDR3 spans 17 amino acids. Germline CDR1 reads LGHDT; CDR2 reads YNNKEL (reference sequence). The V end was cut by 6 bases, the J end by 0 bases, with 17 bases between. CDR3 coding DNA: TGTGCCAGCAGAAATGACGGGAGGGGGACAACTAATGAAAAACTGTTTTTT. This gives the protein CASRNDGRGTTNEKLFF.

This clone was seen a handful of times. CDR3 nucleotide sequence: TGCGCCAGCAGCTTGAGTGCCGCCTGGGAGGAGACCCAGTACTTC. This translates into CASSLSAAWEETQYF. The chain combines TRBV5-1 with TRBJ2-5; the D gene is possibly TRBD2 (5 bases). This CDR3 spans 15 amino acids. Germline lookup yields CDR1 SGHRS and CDR2 YFSETQ. Trimming shortened V by 1 base and J by 5 bases, and 15 bases separated the two germline ends. Full variable domain (missing parts from reference TRBV5-1 and TRBJ2-5): KAGVTQTPRYLIKTRGQQVTLSCSPISGHRSVSWYQQTPGQGLQFLFEYFSETQRNKGNFPGRFSGRQFSNSRSEMNVSTLELGDSALYLCASSLSAAWEETQYFGPGTRLLVL.

The sample holds one count of this clone. The chain uses TRBV7-9 and TRBJ1-2; 7 bases align to TRBD1. Germline V CDR1 and CDR2: SEHNR, FQNEAQ (reference sequence). The junction had 3 bases not matched to a gene; V was cut back by 1 base and J by 4 bases. The CDR3 is made up of 14 amino acids. In DNA form, the CDR3 reads TGTGCCAGCAGCTTAGGACAGGGAACCTATGGCTACACCTTC. Its translation: CASSLGQGTYGYTF.

This clone was detected only once. The gene calls are TRBV12-3 or TRBV12-4 and TRBJ1-5; D unclear. CDR3 length: 12 amino acids. Trimming took off 6 bases at V and 4 bases at J, with 7 bases between the two ends. This chain's CDR3 is CASSPQNQPQHF. In nucleotides, the CDR3 is TGTGCCAGCAGCCCCCAAAATCAGCCCCAGCATTTT.

With regard to this clone: At the DNA level, this CDR3 is encoded by other sequences in the same sample as well. The rearrangement joins TRBV14 to TRBJ1-6; 10 bases are shared with TRBD1. Germline V CDR1 and CDR2: SGHDN, FVKESK. The CDR3 runs to 14 residues. The V segment lost 6 bases and the J segment 7 bases; nucleotides outside the gene matches: 3. In nucleotides, the CDR3 is TGTGCCAGCAGTCTGGGACAGGGGAATTCACCCCTCCACTTT. Amino acids: CASSLGQGNSPLHF.

The genes are TRBV30 and TRBJ1-2; 8 bases are a match to TRBD1. The CDR3 sequence is 12 residues long. Trimming took 5 bases from V and 7 from J; bases not matched to a gene: 6. Germline lookup yields CDR1 GTSNPN and CDR2 SVGIG (reference sequence). CDR3 in DNA: TGTGCCTGGTCTGACAGGGGCGGTGGCTACACCTTC. Amino acid sequence: CAWSDRGGGYTF.

This chain links TRBV6-2 or TRBV6-3 with TRBJ2-2; D might be TRBD1 (5 bases). The CDR3 is 14 residues long. Trimming took off 5 bases at V and 4 bases at J, with 11 bases between the two ends. Germline V gives CDR1 MNHEY, CDR2 SVGEGT. CDR3 sequence reads: CASSQDTSTGELFF. The CDR3 nucleotides read TGTGCCAGCAGTCAGGACACCTCCACCGGGGAGCTGTTTTTT.

The chain uses TRBV19 and TRBJ2-7; D is possibly TRBD2 (5 bases). The CDR3 has 13 amino acids. Between the trimmed V and J ends, which lost 8 bases and 0 bases, there was a span of 11 bases. Germline-derived CDR1 and CDR2 are LNHDA and SQIVND (reference sequence). The CDR3 spells CASAVGSSYEQYF. The CDR3, as DNA: TGTGCCAGTGCAGTGGGGAGCTCCTACGAGCAGTACTTC. The full variable domain, its missing parts supplied by reference TRBV19 and TRBJ2-7, is DGGITQSPKYLFRKEGQNVTLSCEQNLNHDAMYWYRQDPGQGLRLIYYSQIVNDFQKGDIAEGYSVSREKKESFPLTVTSAQKNPTAFYLCASAVGSSYEQYFGPGTRLTVT.

This rearrangement joins TRBV7-8 to TRBJ2-2; D ambiguous. V lost 2 bases and J 3 bases, leaving 4 bases between the germline ends. Germline CDR1 SGHVS, CDR2 FQNEAQ. The CDR3 covers 13 residues. The CDR3 DNA reads as TGTGCCAGCAGCTTAACACACACCGGGGAGCTGTTTTTT. This sequence encodes CASSLTHTGELFF.

The chain has TRBV4-3 and TRBJ2-3; 7 bases align to TRBD2. Per the germline V gene, CDR1 is LGHNA and CDR2 is YSLEER. The CDR3 is 13 residues long. The ends lost 0 bases at V and 7 bases at J; junction bases unmatched: 1. The CDR3 DNA reads as TGCGCCAGCAGCCAAGACGGGGGGAATACGCAGTATTTT. This gives the protein CASSQDGGNTQYF.

CDR3 in DNA: TGTGCCAGCAGGGACAGGCCCACCGGGGAGCTGTTTTTT. Its protein product is CASRDRPTGELFF. The chain couples TRBV12-3 or TRBV12-4 to TRBJ2-2; 7 bases are shared with TRBD1. CDR3 length: 13 amino acids. V shed 6 bases and J 4 bases; nucleotides not matched to a gene: 2.